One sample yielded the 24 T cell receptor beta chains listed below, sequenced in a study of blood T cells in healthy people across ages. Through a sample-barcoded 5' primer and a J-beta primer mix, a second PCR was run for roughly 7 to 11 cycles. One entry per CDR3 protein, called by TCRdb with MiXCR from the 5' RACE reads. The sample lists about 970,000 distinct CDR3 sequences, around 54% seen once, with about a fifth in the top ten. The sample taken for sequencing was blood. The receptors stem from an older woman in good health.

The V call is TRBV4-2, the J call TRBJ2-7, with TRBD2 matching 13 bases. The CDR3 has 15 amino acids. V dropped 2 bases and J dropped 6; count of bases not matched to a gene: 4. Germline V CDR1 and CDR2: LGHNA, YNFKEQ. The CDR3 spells CASSQQGLAGFEQYF. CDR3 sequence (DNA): TGTGCCAGCAGCCAACAGGGACTAGCGGGATTCGAGCAGTACTTC.

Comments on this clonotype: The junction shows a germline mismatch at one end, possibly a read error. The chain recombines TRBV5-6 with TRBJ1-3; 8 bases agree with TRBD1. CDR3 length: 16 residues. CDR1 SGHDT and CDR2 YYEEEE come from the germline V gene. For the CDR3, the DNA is TGTGCCGGCAGCTCCCGCTTGGACAGGGTCAAGAACACCATATATTTT. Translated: CAGSSRLDRVKNTIYF.

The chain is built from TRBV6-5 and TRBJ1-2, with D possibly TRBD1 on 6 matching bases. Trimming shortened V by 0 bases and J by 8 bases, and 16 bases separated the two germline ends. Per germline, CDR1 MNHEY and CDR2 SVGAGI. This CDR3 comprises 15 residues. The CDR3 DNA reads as TGTGCCAGCAGTTACTCCGGCCAGGGGCGAAGGGGCTACACCTTC. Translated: CASSYSGQGRRGYTF.

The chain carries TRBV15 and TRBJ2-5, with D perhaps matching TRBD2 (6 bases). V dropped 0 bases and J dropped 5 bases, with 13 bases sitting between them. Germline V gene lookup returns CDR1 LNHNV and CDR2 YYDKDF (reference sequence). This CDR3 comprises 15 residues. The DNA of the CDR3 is TGTGCCACCAGCAGAGATCCCGGGAGAGACGAGACCCAGTACTTC. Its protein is CATSRDPGRDETQYF.

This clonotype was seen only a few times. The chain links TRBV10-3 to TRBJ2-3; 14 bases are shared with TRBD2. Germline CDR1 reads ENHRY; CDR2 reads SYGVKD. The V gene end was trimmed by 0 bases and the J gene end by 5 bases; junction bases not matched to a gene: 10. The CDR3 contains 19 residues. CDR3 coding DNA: TGTGCCATCAGTGAGTCCTTCGCCGGGACTAGCGGGAGTTTAGATACGCAGTATTTT. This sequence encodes CAISESFAGTSGSLDTQYF.

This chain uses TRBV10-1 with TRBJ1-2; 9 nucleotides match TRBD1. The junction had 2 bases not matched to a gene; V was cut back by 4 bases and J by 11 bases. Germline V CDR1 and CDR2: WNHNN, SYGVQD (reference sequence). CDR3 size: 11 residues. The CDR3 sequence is CASSGGTGYTF. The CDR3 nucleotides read TGCGCCAGCAGTGGAGGGACAGGGTACACCTTC.

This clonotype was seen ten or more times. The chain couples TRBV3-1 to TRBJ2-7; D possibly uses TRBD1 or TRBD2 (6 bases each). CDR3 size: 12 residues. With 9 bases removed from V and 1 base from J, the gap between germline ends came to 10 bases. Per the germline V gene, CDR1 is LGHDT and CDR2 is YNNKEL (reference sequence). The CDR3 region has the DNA TGTGCCAGTGGGGGGCAGTCCTACGAGCAGTACTTC. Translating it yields CASGGQSYEQYF.

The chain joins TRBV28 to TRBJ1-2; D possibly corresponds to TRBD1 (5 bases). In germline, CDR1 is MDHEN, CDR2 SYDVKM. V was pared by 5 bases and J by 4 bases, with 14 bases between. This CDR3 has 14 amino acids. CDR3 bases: TGTGCCAGCAGTCCCCTTGGGGCGAGCTATGGCTACACCTTC. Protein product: CASSPLGASYGYTF.

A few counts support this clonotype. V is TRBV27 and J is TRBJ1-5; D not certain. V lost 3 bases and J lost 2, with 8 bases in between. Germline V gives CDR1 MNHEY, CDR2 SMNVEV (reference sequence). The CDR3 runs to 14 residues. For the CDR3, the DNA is TGTGCCAGCAGTTTCTCGTCACGCAATCAGCCCCAGCATTTT. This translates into CASSFSSRNQPQHF.

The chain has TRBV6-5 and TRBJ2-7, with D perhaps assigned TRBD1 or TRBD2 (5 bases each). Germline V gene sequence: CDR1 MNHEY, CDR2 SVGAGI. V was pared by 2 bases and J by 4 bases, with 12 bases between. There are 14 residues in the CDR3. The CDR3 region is CASSYNGAFYEQYF. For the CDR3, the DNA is TGTGCCAGCAGTTACAACGGGGCTTTTTACGAGCAGTACTTC.

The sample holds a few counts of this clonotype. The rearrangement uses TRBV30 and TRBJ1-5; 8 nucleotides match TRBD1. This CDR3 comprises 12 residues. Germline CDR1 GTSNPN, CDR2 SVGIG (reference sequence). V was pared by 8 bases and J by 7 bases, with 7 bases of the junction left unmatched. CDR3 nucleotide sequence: TGTGCCCTCGGACAGGGTGAACAGCCCCAGCATTTT. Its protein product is CALGQGEQPQHF.

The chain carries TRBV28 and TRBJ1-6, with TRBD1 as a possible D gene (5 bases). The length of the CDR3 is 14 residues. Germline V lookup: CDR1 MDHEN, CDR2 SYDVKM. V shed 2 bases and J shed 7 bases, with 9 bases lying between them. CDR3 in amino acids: CASSLRTNNSPLHF. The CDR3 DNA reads TGTGCCAGCAGTTTAAGGACAAACAATTCACCCCTCCACTTT.

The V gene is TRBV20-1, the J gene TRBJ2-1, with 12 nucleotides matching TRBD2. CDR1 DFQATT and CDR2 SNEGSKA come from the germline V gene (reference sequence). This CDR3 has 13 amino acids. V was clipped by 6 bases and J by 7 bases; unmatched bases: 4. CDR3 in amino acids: CSAPGTSGNEQFF. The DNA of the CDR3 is TGCAGTGCCCCCGGGACTAGCGGGAATGAGCAGTTCTTC.

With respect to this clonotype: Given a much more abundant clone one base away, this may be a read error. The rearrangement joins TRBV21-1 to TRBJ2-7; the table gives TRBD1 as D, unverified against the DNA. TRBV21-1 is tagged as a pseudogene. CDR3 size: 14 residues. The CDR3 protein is CASSKALQGYEQYF. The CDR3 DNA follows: TGTGCCAGCAGCAAAGCATTACAGGGCTACGAGCAGTACTTC.

The CDR3 nucleotides are TGTGCCAGCAGCTATAGCGGGAGCAACTCCTACGAGCAGTACTTC. Protein product: CASSYSGSNSYEQYF. This chain links TRBV7-9 with TRBJ2-7; 9 bases line up with TRBD2. CDR1 is SEHNR, CDR2 FQNEAQ, per germline (reference sequence). V lost 4 bases to trimming and J lost 0 bases; unmatched junction nucleotides: 4. The CDR3 extends over 15 amino acids.

In nucleotides, the CDR3 is TGTGCCAGCAGCTTGGGCGGGTCCTTTGACAGCTCCTATGGCTACACCTTC. Its protein is CASSLGGSFDSSYGYTF. The chain has TRBV5-5 and TRBJ1-2, with a weak D call TRBD1 (5 bases). The CDR3 extends over 17 amino acids. Trimming shortened V by 0 bases and J by 4 bases, and 19 bases separated the two germline ends. CDR1 SGHKS and CDR2 YYEKEE come from the germline V gene (reference sequence).

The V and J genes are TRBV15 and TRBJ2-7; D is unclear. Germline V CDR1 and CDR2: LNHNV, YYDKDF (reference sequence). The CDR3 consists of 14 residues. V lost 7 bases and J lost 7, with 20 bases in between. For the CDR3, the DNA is TGTGCCACCAACCTCCGGCTCACCGGCAATGAGCAGTACTTC. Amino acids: CATNLRLTGNEQYF.

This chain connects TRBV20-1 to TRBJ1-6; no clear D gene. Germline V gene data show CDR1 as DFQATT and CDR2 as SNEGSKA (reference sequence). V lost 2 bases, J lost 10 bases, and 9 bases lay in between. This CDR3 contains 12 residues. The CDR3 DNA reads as TGCAGTGCTAGAAGTGGGCAGTCACCCCTCCACTTT. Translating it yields CSARSGQSPLHF.

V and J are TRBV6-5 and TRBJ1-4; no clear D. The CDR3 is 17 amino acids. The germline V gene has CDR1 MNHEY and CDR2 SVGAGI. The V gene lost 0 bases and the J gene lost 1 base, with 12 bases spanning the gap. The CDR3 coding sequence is TGTGCCAGCAGTTACTCGTTCGTCCGAGGAACTAATGAAAAACTGTTTTTT. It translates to CASSYSFVRGTNEKLFF.

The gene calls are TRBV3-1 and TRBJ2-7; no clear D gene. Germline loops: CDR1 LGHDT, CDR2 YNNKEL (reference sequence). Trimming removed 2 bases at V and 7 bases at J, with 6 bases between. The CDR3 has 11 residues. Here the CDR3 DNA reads TGTGCCAGCAGCCAATTCGATGAGCAGTACTTC. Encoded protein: CASSQFDEQYF.

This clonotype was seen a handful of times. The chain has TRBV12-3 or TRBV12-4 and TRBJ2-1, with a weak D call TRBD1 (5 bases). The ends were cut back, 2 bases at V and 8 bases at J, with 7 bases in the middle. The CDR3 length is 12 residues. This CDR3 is CASSLTGYEQFF. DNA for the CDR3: TGTGCCAGCAGTTTAACAGGATATGAGCAGTTCTTC.

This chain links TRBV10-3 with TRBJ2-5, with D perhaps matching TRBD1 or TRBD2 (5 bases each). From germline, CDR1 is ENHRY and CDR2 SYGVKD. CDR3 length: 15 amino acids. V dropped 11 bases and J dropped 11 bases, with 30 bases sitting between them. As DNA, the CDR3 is TGTGCCGCCGGCCCAGGGAAACGAGGGATGGTTGAGCAGTACTTC. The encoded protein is CAAGPGKRGMVEQYF.

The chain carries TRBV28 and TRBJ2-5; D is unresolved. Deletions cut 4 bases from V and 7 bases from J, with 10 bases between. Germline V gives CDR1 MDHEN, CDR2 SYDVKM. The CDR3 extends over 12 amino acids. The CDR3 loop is CASSSELGTQYF. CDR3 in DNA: TGTGCCAGCAGTTCTGAGCTCGGGACCCAGTACTTC.

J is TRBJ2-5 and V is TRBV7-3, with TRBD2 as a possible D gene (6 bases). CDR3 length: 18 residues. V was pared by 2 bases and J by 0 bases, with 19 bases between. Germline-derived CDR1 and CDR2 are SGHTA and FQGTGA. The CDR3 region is CASSLPNRLGEYQETQYF. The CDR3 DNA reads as TGTGCCAGCAGCTTACCCAACAGACTAGGGGAGTACCAAGAGACCCAGTACTTC.